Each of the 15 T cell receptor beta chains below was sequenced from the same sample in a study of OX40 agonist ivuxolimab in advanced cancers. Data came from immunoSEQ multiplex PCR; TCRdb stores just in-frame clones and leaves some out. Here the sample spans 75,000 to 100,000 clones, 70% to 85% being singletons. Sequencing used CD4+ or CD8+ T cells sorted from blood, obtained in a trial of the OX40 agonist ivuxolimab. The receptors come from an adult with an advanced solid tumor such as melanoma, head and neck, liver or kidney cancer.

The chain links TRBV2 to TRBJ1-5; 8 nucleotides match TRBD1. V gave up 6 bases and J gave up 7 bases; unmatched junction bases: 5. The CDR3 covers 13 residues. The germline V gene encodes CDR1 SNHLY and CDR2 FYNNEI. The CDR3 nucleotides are TGTGCCAGCAGACGGGACAGGAACCAGCCCCAGCATTTT. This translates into CASRRDRNQPQHF.

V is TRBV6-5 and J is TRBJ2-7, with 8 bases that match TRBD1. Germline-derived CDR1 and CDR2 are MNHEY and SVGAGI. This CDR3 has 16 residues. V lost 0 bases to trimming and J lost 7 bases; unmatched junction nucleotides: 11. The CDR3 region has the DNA TGTGCCAGCAGTTACTCGAGGCCGACAGGGGTGGTTGAGCAGTACTTC. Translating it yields CASSYSRPTGVVEQYF.

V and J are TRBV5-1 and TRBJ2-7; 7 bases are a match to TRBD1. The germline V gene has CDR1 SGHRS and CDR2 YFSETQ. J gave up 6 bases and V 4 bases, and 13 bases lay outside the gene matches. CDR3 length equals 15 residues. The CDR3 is CASSAPGTAVAEQYF. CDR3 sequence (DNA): TGCGCCAGCAGCGCTCCCGGGACAGCCGTGGCCGAGCAGTACTTC.

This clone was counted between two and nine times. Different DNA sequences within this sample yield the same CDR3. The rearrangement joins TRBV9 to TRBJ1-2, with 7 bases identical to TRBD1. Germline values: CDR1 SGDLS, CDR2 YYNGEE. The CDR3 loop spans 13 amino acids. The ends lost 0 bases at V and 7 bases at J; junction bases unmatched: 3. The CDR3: CASSVDRGGGYTF. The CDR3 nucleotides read TGTGCCAGCAGCGTAGACAGGGGAGGTGGCTACACCTTC.

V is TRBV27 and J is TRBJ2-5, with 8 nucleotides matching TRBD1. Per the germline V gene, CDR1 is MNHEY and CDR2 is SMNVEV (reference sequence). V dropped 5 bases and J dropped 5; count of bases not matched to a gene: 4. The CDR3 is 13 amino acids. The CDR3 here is CASSTYRGETQYF. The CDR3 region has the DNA TGTGCCAGCAGTACGTACAGGGGGGAGACCCAGTACTTC.

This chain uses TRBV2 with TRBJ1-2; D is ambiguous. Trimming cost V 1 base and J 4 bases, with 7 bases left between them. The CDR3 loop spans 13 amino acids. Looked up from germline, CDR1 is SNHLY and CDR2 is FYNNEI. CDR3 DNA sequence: TGTGCCAGCAGTGAAGAGGTCTCCTATGGCTACACCTTC. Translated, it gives CASSEEVSYGYTF.

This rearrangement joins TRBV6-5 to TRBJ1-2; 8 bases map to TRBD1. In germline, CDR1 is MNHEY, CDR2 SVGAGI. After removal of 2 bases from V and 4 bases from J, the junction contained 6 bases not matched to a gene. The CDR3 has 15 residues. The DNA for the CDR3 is TGTGCCAGCAGTTACCAGGGGGCTCAGGCCTATGGCTACACCTTC. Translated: CASSYQGAQAYGYTF.

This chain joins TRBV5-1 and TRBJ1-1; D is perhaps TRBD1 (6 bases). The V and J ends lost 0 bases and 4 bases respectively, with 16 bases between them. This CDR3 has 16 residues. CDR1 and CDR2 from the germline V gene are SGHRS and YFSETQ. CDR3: CASSLAQGILGTEAFF. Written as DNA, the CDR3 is TGCGCCAGCAGCTTGGCACAGGGAATCTTAGGCACTGAAGCTTTCTTT.

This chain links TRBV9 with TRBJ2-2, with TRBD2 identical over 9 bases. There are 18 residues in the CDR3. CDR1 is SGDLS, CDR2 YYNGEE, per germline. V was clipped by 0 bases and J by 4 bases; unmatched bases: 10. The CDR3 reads CASSVEGGLAGPTGELFF. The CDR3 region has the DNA TGTGCCAGCAGCGTAGAGGGGGGGCTAGCGGGGCCCACCGGGGAGCTGTTTTTT. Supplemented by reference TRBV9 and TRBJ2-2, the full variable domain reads DSGVTQTPKHLITATGQRVTLRCSPRSGDLSVYWYQQSLDQGLQFLIQYYNGEERAKGNILERFSAQQFPDLHSELNLSSLELGDSALYFCASSVEGGLAGPTGELFFGEGSRLTVL.

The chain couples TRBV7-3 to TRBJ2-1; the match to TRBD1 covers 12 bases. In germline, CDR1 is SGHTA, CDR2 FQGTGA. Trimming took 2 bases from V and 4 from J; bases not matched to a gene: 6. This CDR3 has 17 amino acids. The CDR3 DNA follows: TGTGCCAGCAGCTTACCCGGGACAGGGGGCTCTTACAATGAGCAGTTCTTC. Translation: CASSLPGTGGSYNEQFF.

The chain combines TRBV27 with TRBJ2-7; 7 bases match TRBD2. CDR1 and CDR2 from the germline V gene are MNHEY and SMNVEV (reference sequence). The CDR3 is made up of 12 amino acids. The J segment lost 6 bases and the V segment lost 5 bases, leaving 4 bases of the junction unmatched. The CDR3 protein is CASSGRAGEQYF. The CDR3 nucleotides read TGTGCCAGCAGTGGGAGGGCTGGCGAGCAGTACTTC.

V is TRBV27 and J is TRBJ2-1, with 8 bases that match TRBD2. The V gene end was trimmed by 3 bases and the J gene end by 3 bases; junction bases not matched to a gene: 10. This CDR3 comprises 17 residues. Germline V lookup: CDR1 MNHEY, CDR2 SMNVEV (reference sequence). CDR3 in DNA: TGTGCCAGCAGTTTCAGTGTGCCCGGGACTAGCTACAATGAGCAGTTCTTC. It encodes CASSFSVPGTSYNEQFF.

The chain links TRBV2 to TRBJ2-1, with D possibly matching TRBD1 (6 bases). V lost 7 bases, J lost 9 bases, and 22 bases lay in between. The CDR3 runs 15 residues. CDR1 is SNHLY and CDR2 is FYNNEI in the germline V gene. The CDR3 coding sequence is TGTGCCAGCACCACAGGGCCGGGCAGACTTGGTGAGCAGTTCTTC. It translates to CASTTGPGRLGEQFF.

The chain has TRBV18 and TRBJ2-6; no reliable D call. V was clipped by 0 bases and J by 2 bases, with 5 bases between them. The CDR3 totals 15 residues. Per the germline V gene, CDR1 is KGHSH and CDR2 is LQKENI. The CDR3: CASSPPGTGANVLTF. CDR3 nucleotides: TGTGCCAGCTCACCACCTGGAACTGGGGCCAACGTCCTGACTTTC. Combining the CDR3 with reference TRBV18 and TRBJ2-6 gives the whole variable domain NAGVMQNPRHLVRRRGQEARLRCSPMKGHSHVYWYRQLPEEGLKFMVYLQKENIIDESGMPKERFSAEFPKEGPSILRIQQVVRGDSAAYFCASSPPGTGANVLTFGAGSRLTVL.

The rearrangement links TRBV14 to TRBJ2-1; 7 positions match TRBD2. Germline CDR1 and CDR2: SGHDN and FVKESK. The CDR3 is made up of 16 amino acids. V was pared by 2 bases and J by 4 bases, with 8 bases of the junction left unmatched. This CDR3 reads CASSQLGSSGYNEQFF. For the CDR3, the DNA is TGTGCCAGCAGCCAATTAGGTTCTAGCGGATACAATGAGCAGTTCTTC.